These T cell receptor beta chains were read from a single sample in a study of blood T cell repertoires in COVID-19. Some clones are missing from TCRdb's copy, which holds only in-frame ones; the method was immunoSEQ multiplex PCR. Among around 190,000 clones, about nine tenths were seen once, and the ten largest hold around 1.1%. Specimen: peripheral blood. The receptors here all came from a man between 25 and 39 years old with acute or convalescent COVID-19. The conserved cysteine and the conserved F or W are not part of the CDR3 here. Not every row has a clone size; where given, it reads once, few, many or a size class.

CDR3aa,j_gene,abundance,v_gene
ASSEIPSGGADTQY,TRBJ2-3,once,TRBV5-1
AWSVRRTLSGNTIY,TRBJ1-3,-,TRBV30
SAPHSYEQY,TRBJ2-7,-,TRBV20-1
ASTPLGPGELF,TRBJ2-2,-,TRBV28
ASSQESYGTSEQY,TRBJ2-7,-,TRBV4-1
ATSDPRQGSALHEQY,TRBJ2-7,-,TRBV24-1
ASSQPLEKKTQY,TRBJ2-5,once,TRBV3-1/TRBV3-2
ASSQLLQGNTEAF,TRBJ1-1,-,TRBV4-2
ASSQMAGNNQPQH,TRBJ1-5,-,TRBV3-1/TRBV3-2
ASSPLDSLNTEAF,TRBJ1-1,-,TRBV18
ASTKLDTQY,TRBJ2-3,-,TRBV6-5
ASSRPSGTLVDEQF,TRBJ2-1,-,TRBV4-1
ASSYTTGGGSEAF,TRBJ1-1,-,TRBV6-5
ASSFFGTGSSYNEQF,TRBJ2-1,-,TRBV7-2
ASSYPRQGSPSPLH,TRBJ1-6,-,TRBV6-6